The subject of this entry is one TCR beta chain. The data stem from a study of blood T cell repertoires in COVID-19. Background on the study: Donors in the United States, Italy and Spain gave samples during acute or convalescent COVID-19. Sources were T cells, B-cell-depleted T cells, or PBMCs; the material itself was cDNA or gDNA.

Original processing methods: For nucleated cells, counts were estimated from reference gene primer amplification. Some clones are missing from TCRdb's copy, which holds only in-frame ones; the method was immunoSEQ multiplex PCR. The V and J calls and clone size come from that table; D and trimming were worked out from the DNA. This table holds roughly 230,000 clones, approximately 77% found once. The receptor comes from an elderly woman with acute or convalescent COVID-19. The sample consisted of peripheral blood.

In nucleotides, the CDR3 is TGTGCCAGCAGCCCGCGGGACAGGGGGCGATCAGATACGCAGTATTTT. Protein product: CASSPRDRGRSDTQYF. This sequence joins TRBV9 and TRBJ2-3, with 12 bases lining up with TRBD1. The CDR3 loop spans 16 amino acids. V was clipped by 4 bases and J by 4 bases; unmatched bases: 7. CDR1 is SGDLS and CDR2 is YYNGEE in the germline V gene. The entire variable domain, with the rest obtained from reference TRBV9 and TRBJ2-3, is as follows: DSGVTQTPKHLITATGQRVTLRCSPRSGDLSVYWYQQSLDQGLQFLIQYYNGEERAKGNILERFSAQQFPDLHSELNLSSLELGDSALYFCASSPRDRGRSDTQYFGPGTRLTVL.